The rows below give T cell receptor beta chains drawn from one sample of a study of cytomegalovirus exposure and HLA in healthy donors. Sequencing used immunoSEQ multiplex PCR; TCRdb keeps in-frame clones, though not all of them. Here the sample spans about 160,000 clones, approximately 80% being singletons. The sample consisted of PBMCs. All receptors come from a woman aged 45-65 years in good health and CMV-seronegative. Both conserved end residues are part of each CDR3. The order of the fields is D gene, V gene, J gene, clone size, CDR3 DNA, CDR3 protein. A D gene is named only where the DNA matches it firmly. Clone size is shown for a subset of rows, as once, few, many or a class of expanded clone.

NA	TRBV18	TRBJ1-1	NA	TGTGCCAGCCTATTCACGGGGGACACTGAAGCTTTCTTT	CASLFTGDTEAFF
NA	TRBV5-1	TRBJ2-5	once	TGCGCCAGCAGCTGGGGCAGGGGTGGGGAGCAGTACTTC	CASSWGRGGEQYF
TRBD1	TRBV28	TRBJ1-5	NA	TGTGCCAGCAGAGAACAGGGGGCCCATCAGCCCCAGCATTTT	CASREQGAHQPQHF
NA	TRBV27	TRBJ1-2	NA	TGTGCCAGCAGCTTGGTGGGGGCGGGTTATGGCTACACCTTC	CASSLVGAGYGYTF
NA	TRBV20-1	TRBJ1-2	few	TGCAGTGCTAGAGCAGGTGCTGGCTACACCTTC	CSARAGAGYTF
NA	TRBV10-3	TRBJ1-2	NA	TGTGCCATCAATGCTGGGGGGTCCTATGGCTACACCTTC	CAINAGGSYGYTF
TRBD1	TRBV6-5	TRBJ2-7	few	TGTGCCAGCAGTATGGACAGGTTAGGGTCCGAGCAGTACTTC	CASSMDRLGSEQYF
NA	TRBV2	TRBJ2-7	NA	TGTGCCAGCAGTGAAGTTGTTGCCGGCGAGCAGTACTTC	CASSEVVAGEQYF
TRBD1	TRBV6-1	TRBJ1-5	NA	TGTGCCAGCAGTGGACAGGGATTAGTCAATCAGCCCCAGCATTTT	CASSGQGLVNQPQHF
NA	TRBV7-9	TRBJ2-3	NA	TGTGCCAGCAGCTTAGCGCGAGATACGCAGTATTTT	CASSLARDTQYF
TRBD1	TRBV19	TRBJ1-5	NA	TGTGCCAGTTCCCAACAGGGGATCAGCAATCAGCCCCAGCATTTT	CASSQQGISNQPQHF
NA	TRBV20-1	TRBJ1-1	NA	TGCAGTGCCACAAACGGGATTGAAGCTTTCTTT	CSATNGIEAFF
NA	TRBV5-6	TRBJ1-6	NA	TGTGCCGGCACCCCAGGTGGCTTCTCCTATAATTCACCCCTCCACTTT	CAGTPGGFSYNSPLHF
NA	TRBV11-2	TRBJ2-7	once	TGTGCCAGCAGCTCCGGTCTCTCCGAGCAGTACTTC	CASSSGLSEQYF
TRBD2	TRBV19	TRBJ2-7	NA	TGTGCCAGTAGTATGACTAGCGGCACCTACGAGCAGTACTTC	CASSMTSGTYEQYF
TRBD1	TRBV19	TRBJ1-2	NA	TGTGCCAGTAGTATAACGGCGAGAGGGGGCACACCAGGGCGCTACACCTTC	CASSITARGGTPGRYTF
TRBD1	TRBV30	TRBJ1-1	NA	TGTGCCTGGAGTGTACAGGGGTCCATGAACACTGAAGCTTTCTTT	CAWSVQGSMNTEAFF
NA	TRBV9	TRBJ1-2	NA	TGTGCCAGCAGCGTAGAACAGGGTGACTATGGCTACACCTTC	CASSVEQGDYGYTF
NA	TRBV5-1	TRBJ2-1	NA	TGCGCCAGCAGCTTGGGGGGCAGTGCCTACAATGAGCAGTTCTTC	CASSLGGSAYNEQFF
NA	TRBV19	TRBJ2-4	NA	TGTGCCAGTAGTATCCAGCTCGACAGGAACATTCAGTACTTC	CASSIQLDRNIQYF
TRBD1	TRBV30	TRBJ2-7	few	TGTGCCTGGGGGGGACAGAGGGACCCCTACGAGCAGTACTTC	CAWGGQRDPYEQYF
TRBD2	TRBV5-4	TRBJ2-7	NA	TGTGCCAGCAGCTTGGGACTAGCGGGGGCTTCCTACGAGCAGTACTTC	CASSLGLAGASYEQYF
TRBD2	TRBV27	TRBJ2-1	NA	TGTGCCAGCAGGCCGAAGGCTAGCGGGAGCACCTACAATGAGCAGTTCTTC	CASRPKASGSTYNEQFF
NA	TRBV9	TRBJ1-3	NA	TGTGCCAGCAGCGTAGACGGGCAGGGGTGGGGAAACACCATATATTTT	CASSVDGQGWGNTIYF
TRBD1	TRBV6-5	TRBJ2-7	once	TGTGCCAGCAGTATCCCGGGACAGGGGTACGAGCAGTACTTC	CASSIPGQGYEQYF
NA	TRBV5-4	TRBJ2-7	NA	TGTGCCAGCAGCTTGGGTCTACAGGGAGCCTACGAGCAGTACTTC	CASSLGLQGAYEQYF
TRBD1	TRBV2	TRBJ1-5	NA	TGTGCCAGCAGTGGACAGGGGGCAAACAATCAGCCCCAGCATTTT	CASSGQGANNQPQHF
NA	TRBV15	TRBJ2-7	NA	TGTGCCACCAGCAGAGGCGCCACGGACACCCCCTACGAGCAGTACTTC	CATSRGATDTPYEQYF
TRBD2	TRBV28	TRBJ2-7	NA	TGTGCCAGCAGTTTACGTGCGGGGGGGCCGTCCTACGAGCAGTACTTC	CASSLRAGGPSYEQYF
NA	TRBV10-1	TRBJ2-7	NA	TGCGCCAGCAGTGAGACGCAGGGTCGCCCTTACAAATTC	CASSETQGRPYKF
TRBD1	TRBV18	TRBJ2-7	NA	TGTGCCAGCTCCTCACAGGGGGCGGGTGAGCAGTACTTC	CASSSQGAGEQYF
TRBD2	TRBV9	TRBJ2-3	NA	TGTGCCAGCAGCGTAGTGGGGGGGGGTGTAGATACGCAGTATTTT	CASSVVGGGVDTQYF
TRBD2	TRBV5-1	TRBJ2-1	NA	TGCGCCAGCAGCTCTAGCGGGCCCGGCGGGGGGTCCTACAATGAGCAGTTCTTC	CASSSSGPGGGSYNEQFF
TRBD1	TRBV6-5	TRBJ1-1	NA	TGTGCCAGCAGTTACTTAGGGACAGGAGAAGCTTTCTTT	CASSYLGTGEAFF
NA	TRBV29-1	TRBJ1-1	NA	TGCAGCGTTGTACTTATTACAGGACGATTCACTGAAGCTTTCTTT	CSVVLITGRFTEAFF
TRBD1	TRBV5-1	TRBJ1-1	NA	TGCGCCAGCAGCCCGGGACAGGGGTATTCCTCTGAAGCTTTCTTT	CASSPGQGYSSEAFF
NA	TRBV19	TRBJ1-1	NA	TGTGCCAGTAGTATAGGTGCACAACCCTACACTGAAGCTTTCTTT	CASSIGAQPYTEAFF
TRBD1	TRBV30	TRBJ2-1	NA	TGTGCCTGGAGTGGCCAACAGGGGGCGAGAGGCAATGAGCAGTTCTTC	CAWSGQQGARGNEQFF
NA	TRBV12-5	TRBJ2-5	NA	TGTGCTAGTGGTCTCTTGGGGGCAGGGGAGACCCAGTACTTC	CASGLLGAGETQYF
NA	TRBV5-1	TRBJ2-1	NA	TGCGCCAGCAGCCCAGGACAGTACAATGAGCAGTTCTTC	CASSPGQYNEQFF
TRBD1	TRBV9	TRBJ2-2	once	TGTGCCAGCAGCAAGGTTCAGGGGGCTCTTCGCGGGGAGCTGTTTTTT	CASSKVQGALRGELFF
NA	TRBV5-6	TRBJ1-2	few	TGTGCCAGCAGCCTCGACAGAGCCTATGGCTACACCTTC	CASSLDRAYGYTF
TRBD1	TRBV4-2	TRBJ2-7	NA	TGTGCCAGCAGCCAAGTAGTAGGGACAGGGGGGTACGAGCAGTACTTC	CASSQVVGTGGYEQYF
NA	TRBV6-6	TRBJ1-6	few	TGTGCCAGCAGTTCAAAGCGGGGGGTTAATTCACCCCTCCACTTT	CASSSKRGVNSPLHF
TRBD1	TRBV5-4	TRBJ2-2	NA	TGTGCCAGCAGCTTGACAGGGGCTACGAACACCGGGGAGCTGTTTTTT	CASSLTGATNTGELFF
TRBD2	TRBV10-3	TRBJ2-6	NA	TGTGCCGGGGCGGGGGTCTCTGGGGCCAACGTCCTGACTTTC	CAGAGVSGANVLTF